This entry features one TCR beta chain sequence. The sample comes from a study of blood T cell repertoires in COVID-19. Turning to the study itself: The study drew acute and convalescent COVID-19 samples from the United States, Italy and Spain. T cells, B-cell-depleted T cells, or PBMCs provided the cDNA or gDNA that served as material.

In the source study's methods: Reference gene primer amplification in the assay estimated nucleated cell counts. The table came from immunoSEQ multiplex PCR; TCRdb's copy has only in-frame clones and leaves some out. V, J and clone size derive from that table, while D and trimming were established from the DNA sequence. The sample consists of approximately 150,000 clones, about 81% of them appearing once. The source is a human donor in a cohort sampled during active COVID-19. The sample consisted of peripheral blood.

The CDR3 here is CASSLGTGYGYTF. The CDR3 nucleotides read TGTGCCAGCAGTTTGGGGACAGGGTATGGCTACACCTTC. V usage is TRBV28 and J usage is TRBJ1-2, with 9 bases that match TRBD1. Germline CDR1 is MDHEN and CDR2 is SYDVKM. V dropped 3 bases and J dropped 5; count of bases not matched to a gene: 1. CDR3 length: 13 residues.